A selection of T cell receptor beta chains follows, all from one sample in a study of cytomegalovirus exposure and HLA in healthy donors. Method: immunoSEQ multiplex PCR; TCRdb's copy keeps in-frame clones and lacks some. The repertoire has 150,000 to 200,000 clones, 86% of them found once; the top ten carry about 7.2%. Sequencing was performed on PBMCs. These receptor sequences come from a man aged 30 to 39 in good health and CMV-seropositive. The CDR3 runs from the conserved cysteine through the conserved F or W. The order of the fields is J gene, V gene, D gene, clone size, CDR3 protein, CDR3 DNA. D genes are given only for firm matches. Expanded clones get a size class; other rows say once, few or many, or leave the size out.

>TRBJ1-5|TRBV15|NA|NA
CATRGHSNQPQHF
TGTGCCACCAGGGGGCACAGCAATCAGCCCCAGCATTTT
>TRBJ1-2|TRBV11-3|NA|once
CASSLNSGFPNGYTF
TGTGCCAGCAGCTTAAATTCCGGATTTCCCAATGGCTACACCTTC
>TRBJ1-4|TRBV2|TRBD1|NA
CASLRQGWEKLFF
TGTGCCAGCTTACGACAGGGCTGGGAAAAACTGTTTTTT
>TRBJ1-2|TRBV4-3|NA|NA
CASSPTIGGSGYGYTF
TGCGCCAGCAGCCCCACCATTGGGGGGAGTGGCTATGGCTACACCTTC
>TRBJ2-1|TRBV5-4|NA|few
CASSYTRYNEQFF
TGTGCCAGCAGCTACACTAGATACAATGAGCAGTTCTTC
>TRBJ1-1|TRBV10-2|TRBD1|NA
CASRGTGGIEAFF
TGCGCCAGCAGGGGGACAGGGGGGATTGAAGCTTTCTTT
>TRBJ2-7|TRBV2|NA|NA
CASRGIRGQYF
TGTGCCAGCAGAGGAATTCGCGGGCAGTACTTC
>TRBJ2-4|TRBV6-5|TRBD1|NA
CASTVTGTNIQYF
TGTGCCAGCACCGTGACAGGGACAAACATTCAGTACTTC
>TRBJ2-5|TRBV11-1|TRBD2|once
CASSLNAGGKETQYF
TGTGCCAGCAGCTTAAATGCGGGAGGGAAAGAGACCCAGTACTTC
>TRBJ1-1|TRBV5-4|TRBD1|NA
CASSLTGEGNTEAFF
TGTGCCAGCAGCTTAACAGGGGAGGGGAACACTGAAGCTTTCTTT
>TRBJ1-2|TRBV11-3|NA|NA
CASSQASESGYTF
TGTGCCAGCAGCCAGGCTTCAGAGTCTGGCTACACCTTC
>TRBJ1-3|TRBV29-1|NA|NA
CSAGITADTIYF
TGCAGCGCTGGCATTACAGCAGACACCATATATTTT
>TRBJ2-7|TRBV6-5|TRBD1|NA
CASSPLTGANYEQYF
TGTGCCAGCAGTCCTCTCACAGGGGCGAACTACGAGCAGTACTTC
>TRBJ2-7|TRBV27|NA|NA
CASSLKATGEQYF
TGTGCCAGCAGTTTAAAAGCAACGGGTGAGCAGTACTTC
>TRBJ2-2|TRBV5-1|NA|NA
CASSLLERPNTGELFF
TGCGCCAGCAGCCTCTTGGAGAGACCGAACACCGGGGAGCTGTTTTTT